A selection of T cell receptor beta chains follows, all from one sample in a study of PD-1 blockade in classical Hodgkin lymphoma. Measured with immunoSEQ multiplex PCR; TCRdb has only the in-frame clones, and not every one. The table shows about 15,000 clones, with approximately 88% occurring only once. Sequencing used peripheral blood mononuclear cells (PBMCs), obtained before the second cycle of nivolumab. The origin of the receptors is a human donor with classical Hodgkin lymphoma. CDR3s include the opening cysteine and the closing phenylalanine or tryptophan. Each record gives: D gene, V gene, CDR3 length, J gene, CDR3 protein. A D gene is named only where the DNA matches it firmly.

D gene: TRBD1
V gene: TRBV9
CDR3 length: 15
J gene: TRBJ1-5
CDR3 protein: CASSVRGQANQPQHF

D gene: TRBD2
V gene: TRBV7-2
CDR3 length: 17
J gene: TRBJ2-7
CDR3 protein: CASSLLTSGSSLINWYF

D gene: .
V gene: TRBV11-2
CDR3 length: 14
J gene: TRBJ1-5
CDR3 protein: CASSLGETVWPQHF

D gene: TRBD2
V gene: TRBV11-1
CDR3 length: 17
J gene: TRBJ2-1
CDR3 protein: CASSSFSGLAAYNEQFF

D gene: .
V gene: TRBV5-6
CDR3 length: 15
J gene: TRBJ2-1
CDR3 protein: CASSLGQGLYNEQFF

D gene: .
V gene: TRBV7-7
CDR3 length: 12
J gene: TRBJ1-3
CDR3 protein: CASSSDRNTIYF

D gene: TRBD1
V gene: TRBV5-5
CDR3 length: 15
J gene: TRBJ1-2
CDR3 protein: CASRDEKQGAFGYTF

D gene: .
V gene: TRBV10-3
CDR3 length: 16
J gene: TRBJ2-7
CDR3 protein: CAISESTSASSYEQYF

D gene: TRBD2
V gene: TRBV25-1
CDR3 length: 16
J gene: TRBJ2-1
CDR3 protein: CASSELAGTVYNEQFF

D gene: .
V gene: TRBV5-1
CDR3 length: 16
J gene: TRBJ2-3
CDR3 protein: CASSPNIPIGTDTQYF

D gene: .
V gene: TRBV6-1
CDR3 length: 17
J gene: TRBJ1-4
CDR3 protein: CASSGIGTLATNEKLFF

D gene: .
V gene: TRBV29-1
CDR3 length: 11
J gene: TRBJ1-2
CDR3 protein: CSGGLDYGYTF

D gene: .
V gene: TRBV2
CDR3 length: 13
J gene: TRBJ2-5
CDR3 protein: CASSASQQETQYF

D gene: .
V gene: TRBV10-1
CDR3 length: 14
J gene: TRBJ1-4
CDR3 protein: CASSWDPSNEKLFF

D gene: TRBD2
V gene: TRBV9
CDR3 length: 16
J gene: TRBJ2-3
CDR3 protein: CASSPRPAGGGDTQYF

D gene: .
V gene: TRBV15
CDR3 length: 17
J gene: TRBJ1-5
CDR3 protein: CATSIFHKGFGNQPQHF

D gene: TRBD1
V gene: TRBV11-3
CDR3 length: 13
J gene: TRBJ2-7
CDR3 protein: CASSLDRLNEQYF

D gene: .
V gene: TRBV5-1
CDR3 length: 16
J gene: TRBJ2-7
CDR3 protein: CASSPEGSRAVYEQYF

D gene: .
V gene: TRBV16
CDR3 length: 13
J gene: TRBJ2-5
CDR3 protein: CASSPVGEETQYF

D gene: .
V gene: TRBV6-1
CDR3 length: 12
J gene: TRBJ1-4
CDR3 protein: CASSEANEKLFF

D gene: TRBD1
V gene: TRBV7-2
CDR3 length: 13
J gene: TRBJ1-2
CDR3 protein: CASSPTGKDGYTF

D gene: TRBD1
V gene: TRBV19
CDR3 length: 15
J gene: TRBJ1-4
CDR3 protein: CASSTGQTTNEKLFF

D gene: .
V gene: TRBV5-5
CDR3 length: 15
J gene: TRBJ2-5
CDR3 protein: CASSLTDQGVETQYF

D gene: TRBD1
V gene: TRBV5-1
CDR3 length: 17
J gene: TRBJ2-2
CDR3 protein: CASSYSTGGAQTGELFF

D gene: .
V gene: TRBV7-9
CDR3 length: 11
J gene: TRBJ1-2
CDR3 protein: CASSPSRAHTF

D gene: .
V gene: TRBV29-1
CDR3 length: 13
J gene: TRBJ2-1
CDR3 protein: CSQVAGSENEQFF

D gene: .
V gene: TRBV11-2
CDR3 length: 16
J gene: TRBJ1-3
CDR3 protein: CASSPRLAPSGNTIYF

D gene: .
V gene: TRBV13
CDR3 length: 12
J gene: TRBJ2-7
CDR3 protein: CASSLGGYEQYF

D gene: .
V gene: TRBV13
CDR3 length: 13
J gene: TRBJ2-1
CDR3 protein: CASSPPGSGEQFF

D gene: .
V gene: TRBV10-1
CDR3 length: 15
J gene: TRBJ2-3
CDR3 protein: CASSDPALGTDTQYF

D gene: .
V gene: TRBV9
CDR3 length: 12
J gene: TRBJ2-7
CDR3 protein: CASSGPNYEQYF

D gene: TRBD2
V gene: TRBV29-1
CDR3 length: 16
J gene: TRBJ2-1
CDR3 protein: CSVEDRPAGAYNEQFF

D gene: TRBD1
V gene: TRBV7-9
CDR3 length: 19
J gene: TRBJ2-7
CDR3 protein: CASSPGTGVELFDFHEQYF

D gene: .
V gene: TRBV10-3
CDR3 length: 14
J gene: TRBJ2-3
CDR3 protein: CAISESVGTDTQYF

D gene: TRBD1
V gene: TRBV7-9
CDR3 length: 17
J gene: TRBJ1-4
CDR3 protein: CASSPKVSTGGLEKLFF

D gene: TRBD2
V gene: TRBV5-3
CDR3 length: 19
J gene: TRBJ2-4
CDR3 protein: CARSLVGSGSSLYRNIQYF

D gene: TRBD2
V gene: TRBV5-1
CDR3 length: 12
J gene: TRBJ2-1
CDR3 protein: CASSGGLAEQFF

D gene: TRBD1
V gene: TRBV6-5
CDR3 length: 13
J gene: TRBJ1-2
CDR3 protein: CASSYSTGYGYTF

D gene: TRBD2
V gene: TRBV6-1
CDR3 length: 15
J gene: TRBJ2-1
CDR3 protein: CASSDRLAGGVLEFF

D gene: TRBD2
V gene: TRBV6-6
CDR3 length: 16
J gene: TRBJ2-7
CDR3 protein: CASSYGPGAGSYEQYF

D gene: .
V gene: TRBV9
CDR3 length: 15
J gene: TRBJ2-3
CDR3 protein: CASSVMWGGTDTQYF

D gene: .
V gene: TRBV4-1
CDR3 length: 14
J gene: TRBJ2-1
CDR3 protein: CASSQDAMYNEQFF

D gene: TRBD2
V gene: TRBV15
CDR3 length: 15
J gene: TRBJ2-7
CDR3 protein: CATSRQREGPSEQYF

D gene: .
V gene: TRBV9
CDR3 length: 13
J gene: TRBJ1-6
CDR3 protein: CASSVDVTSPLHF

D gene: .
V gene: TRBV6-1
CDR3 length: 13
J gene: TRBJ1-4
CDR3 protein: CASRELSNEKLFF

D gene: .
V gene: TRBV11-3
CDR3 length: 15
J gene: TRBJ2-7
CDR3 protein: CASSLEAGSNYEQYF

D gene: .
V gene: TRBV10-3
CDR3 length: 15
J gene: TRBJ1-5
CDR3 protein: CAISSRGEPNQPQHF

D gene: .
V gene: TRBV6-6
CDR3 length: 15
J gene: TRBJ2-2
CDR3 protein: CASSYYVGETGELFF

D gene: TRBD1
V gene: TRBV7-9
CDR3 length: 13
J gene: TRBJ1-1
CDR3 protein: CASSLASGGHAFF

D gene: .
V gene: TRBV6-5
CDR3 length: 12
J gene: TRBJ2-1
CDR3 protein: CASSRRGNEQFF

D gene: TRBD2
V gene: TRBV9
CDR3 length: 16
J gene: TRBJ2-7
CDR3 protein: CASSVGAAGEGYEQYF

D gene: .
V gene: TRBV6-6
CDR3 length: 16
J gene: TRBJ2-3
CDR3 protein: CASSYFGTGSPDTQYF

D gene: TRBD2
V gene: TRBV15
CDR3 length: 15
J gene: TRBJ2-7
CDR3 protein: CATSRFGGEDYEQYF

D gene: TRBD1
V gene: TRBV7-7
CDR3 length: 14
J gene: TRBJ2-7
CDR3 protein: CASSLGTGSYEQYF

D gene: .
V gene: TRBV19
CDR3 length: 12
J gene: TRBJ1-2
CDR3 protein: CASSLSRDGYTF